The 15 T cell receptor beta chains reported below all come from one sample, sequenced in a study of T cell repertoires in cytomegalovirus infection. MiXCR, run by TCRdb on the reads, gives a single entry per CDR3 protein. The table includes about 190,000 distinct CDR3 sequences, roughly 9% detected once. Sample: PBMCs. These receptors came from a human donor in good health (CMV status not recorded). Some clones in this sample may be carry-over from other donors' samples.

In this sample, this clonotype turned up many times. V usage is TRBV28 and J usage is TRBJ2-1, with D tentatively TRBD1 (6 bases). CDR3 length: 14 residues. The V end lost 6 bases, the J end lost 4 bases, and 13 bases lay between the germline ends. The germline V gene has CDR1 MDHEN and CDR2 SYDVKM. The CDR3 reads CASSYGQRYNEQFF. CDR3 DNA sequence: TGTGCCAGCAGCTACGGACAGCGTTACAATGAGCAGTTCTTC.

There are many counts of this clonotype. The chain employs TRBV28 and TRBJ2-6; 7 nucleotides agree with TRBD1. Unmatched junction bases numbered 10, after V lost 5 bases and J lost 0 bases. This CDR3 region has 18 residues. Germline V gives CDR1 MDHEN, CDR2 SYDVKM. Here the CDR3 reads CASSPRRGGFSGANVLTF. CDR3 DNA: TGTGCCAGCAGTCCCCGTCGAGGGGGCTTCTCTGGGGCCAACGTCCTGACTTTC.

This clonotype was seen a few times. The J gene is TRBJ1-1, the V gene TRBV6-2 or TRBV6-3; D gene ambiguous. Trimming stripped 5 bases from V and 6 bases from J, with 7 bases between. From germline, CDR1 is MNHEY and CDR2 SVGEGT. This CDR3 spans 11 amino acids. The CDR3 loop is CASSEPAEAFF. The CDR3 DNA sequence: TGTGCCAGCAGTGAACCCGCTGAAGCTTTCTTT.

The rearrangement links TRBV20-1 to TRBJ2-1; 12 nucleotides align to TRBD2. In germline, CDR1 is DFQATT, CDR2 SNEGSKA (reference sequence). The junction had 0 bases not matched to a gene; V was cut back by 2 bases and J by 4 bases. This CDR3 comprises 14 residues. The CDR3 bases are TGCAGTGCTAGACTAGCGGGGGGGTACAATGAGCAGTTCTTC. This gives the protein CSARLAGGYNEQFF.

In this sample, this clonotype turned up many times. The V call is TRBV7-9, the J call TRBJ2-4, with a tentative D call TRBD1 (6 bases). Trimming shortened V by 4 bases and J by 6 bases, and 19 bases separated the two germline ends. This CDR3 has 16 residues. Germline lookup yields CDR1 SEHNR and CDR2 FQNEAQ (reference sequence). The CDR3 reads CASSSPLTGLANIQYF. The CDR3, as DNA: TGTGCCAGCAGCTCCCCGCTTACAGGGCTGGCAAACATTCAGTACTTC.

The chain uses TRBV20-1 and TRBJ2-5, with D maybe TRBD1 (5 bases). Trimming left V 5 bases short and J 0 bases short, with 19 bases between. The CDR3 has 16 amino acids. Germline assignment: CDR1 DFQATT and CDR2 SNEGSKA (reference sequence). The CDR3 region is CSALTNDSLYQETQYF. The CDR3 DNA follows: TGCAGTGCTCTGACGAATGACAGCCTATACCAAGAGACCCAGTACTTC.

This clonotype was detected ten times or more. This chain connects TRBV12-3 or TRBV12-4 to TRBJ1-5, with D perhaps matching TRBD1 (5 bases). The CDR3 is made up of 14 amino acids. V lost 6 bases and J 3 bases, leaving 12 bases between the germline ends. The CDR3 nucleotides read TGTGCCAGCAGCGTCAGGGTGTCCAATCAGCCCCAGCATTTT. Its translation is CASSVRVSNQPQHF.

In its sample, this clonotype was seen many times. The genes are TRBV7-2 and TRBJ2-1; D may be TRBD1 (5 bases). CDR1 and CDR2 from the germline V gene are SGHTA and FQGNSA. The CDR3 is 15 amino acids. V gave up 1 base and J gave up 7 bases, with 14 bases separating them. The CDR3 is CASSLGTRVANEQFF. The CDR3 DNA reads as TGTGCCAGCAGCTTAGGGACAAGAGTCGCGAATGAGCAGTTCTTC.

This clonotype was seen ten or more times. The J gene is TRBJ1-2, the V gene TRBV15, with D possibly matching TRBD1 (5 bases). V was pared by 0 bases and J by 9 bases, with 17 bases between. This CDR3 region has 15 residues. CDR1 LNHNV and CDR2 YYDKDF come from the germline V gene (reference sequence). CDR3: CATSREGTHPESYTF. Here the CDR3 DNA reads TGTGCCACCAGCAGAGAGGGGACGCACCCTGAGAGCTACACCTTC.

This clonotype turned up a few times. The V and J genes are TRBV6-1 and TRBJ2-2; D ambiguous. The V end lost 4 bases, the J end lost 7 bases, and 13 bases lay between the germline ends. Per germline, CDR1 MNHNS and CDR2 SASEGT. The CDR3 is 14 residues long. The CDR3 spells CASSAATLGGELFF. CDR3 in DNA: TGTGCCAGCAGTGCCGCCACCCTGGGCGGGGAGCTGTTTTTT.

This clonotype was detected many times. The chain links TRBV20-1 to TRBJ1-6; TRBD1 is a possible D gene (5 bases). The CDR3 is made up of 15 amino acids. V was pared by 6 bases and J by 4 bases, with 16 bases between. Looked up from germline, CDR1 is DFQATT and CDR2 is SNEGSKA (reference sequence). The CDR3 reads CSAPGRFKYNSPLHF. The DNA of the CDR3 is TGCAGTGCCCCGGGACGGTTTAAGTATAATTCACCCCTCCACTTT.

Concerning this clonotype itself: Just one base apart from a much larger clone, this may be a read error. V is TRBV24-1 and J is TRBJ2-1; D is unclear. V gave up 7 bases and J gave up 5 bases, with 17 bases separating them. The CDR3 consists of 15 residues. Germline loops: CDR1 KGHDR, CDR2 SFDVKD. CDR3 protein: CATRGRSPLDNEQFF. The CDR3, as DNA: TGTGCCACCAGGGGCAGGAGCCCTCTGGACAATGAGCAGTTCTTC.

The V call is TRBV10-3, the J call TRBJ1-6, with unresolved D. The CDR3 is made up of 15 amino acids. Germline loops: CDR1 ENHRY, CDR2 SYGVKD. Deletions cut 7 bases from V and 4 bases from J, with 14 bases between. DNA for the CDR3: TGTGCCATCAAAAGCGGAACCGAATATAATTCACCCCTCCACTTT. Its translation is CAIKSGTEYNSPLHF.

This clonotype was found many times. V gene TRBV7-3 combines with J gene TRBJ2-3; D not resolved. The CDR3 is 13 amino acids. Trimming cost V 4 bases and J 6 bases, with 11 bases left between them. Germline-derived CDR1 and CDR2 are SGHTA and FQGTGA. The CDR3 protein is CASSSLVGDTQYF. CDR3 nucleotide sequence: TGTGCCAGCAGCTCCCTCGTTGGGGATACGCAGTATTTT.

This chain uses TRBV24-1 with TRBJ1-3; D is unclear. The V gene's germline CDR1 is KGHDR and CDR2 SFDVKD. V was trimmed by 4 bases and J by 4 bases, leaving 7 bases between them. There are 13 residues in the CDR3. The CDR3 DNA reads TGTGCCACCAGTGACCTGACCGGAAACACCATATATTTT. It codes for CATSDLTGNTIYF.